Reported below is one T cell receptor (beta chain). Its antigen is unknown. The V end was cut by 2 bases, the J end by 0 bases, with 22 bases between. The CDR3 is 19 amino acids. Germline V gene sequence: CDR1 MNHEY, CDR2 SMNVEV (reference sequence). RNA transcripts served as template for amplifying TCR beta CDR3 sequences. In the first round, RT-PCR was carried out with HTBI primers, and a multiplex PCR formed the second round. TCRdb ran MiXCR on the multiplex PCR reads and lists one entry per CDR3 protein. This table holds a few hundred thousand distinct CDR3 sequences, roughly a sixth found once. This sample is drawn from a study of Graves' ophthalmopathy and Graves' hyperthyroidism. General study points: The model forecast ophthalmopathy progression, reaching roughly 70% sensitivity and approximately 72% specificity.

For donors with ophthalmopathy, the disease showed moderate-to-severe activity, reached CAS ≥3 and NOSPECS ≥4, and had lasted under 3 months. The authors isolated PBMCs from about 10 ml of fresh peripheral blood. Material: peripheral blood. J is TRBJ1-1 and V is TRBV27; D might be TRBD1 (6 bases). The TCR originated in an adult man with Graves' ophthalmopathy. CDR3 sequence (DNA): TGTGCCAGCAGTTTACCCCCCTTGACAGGTCCTAAAATGAACACTGAAGCTTTCTTT. Protein sequence: CASSLPPLTGPKMNTEAFF.